This T cell receptor beta chain was sequenced in a study of T cell responses to AZD1222 COVID-19 vaccine. Data came from immunoSEQ multiplex PCR; TCRdb stores just in-frame clones and leaves some out. The sample lists more than 100,000 clones, roughly 89% seen once, with about 50% in the top ten. CDR3 size: 16 residues. The germline CDR1 and CDR2 sequences are MNHEY and SVGEGT. Trimming left V 0 bases short and J 4 bases short, with 12 bases between. Points from the study as a whole: Regions left unmutated in variants are reportedly the target of nearly half of spike-specific TCRs. Samples come after the peak T cell response, not at day 14. Baseline serostatus was positive in only a handful of AZD1222 recipients. With two AZD1222 doses given, Spike-specific TCR breadth and depth both rose.

Concerning this clone: What it binds is unknown.

The chain joins TRBV6-2 or TRBV6-3 to TRBJ2-2; possibly TRBD1 or TRBD2 for D (6 bases each). The material sequenced was peripheral blood, taken on day 0 of AZD1222 vaccination. The TCR was taken from an adult in good health. The chain's CDR3 is CASSYSREGGTGELFF. As DNA, the CDR3 is TGTGCCAGCAGTTACTCGAGAGAGGGGGGCACCGGGGAGCTGTTTTTT.